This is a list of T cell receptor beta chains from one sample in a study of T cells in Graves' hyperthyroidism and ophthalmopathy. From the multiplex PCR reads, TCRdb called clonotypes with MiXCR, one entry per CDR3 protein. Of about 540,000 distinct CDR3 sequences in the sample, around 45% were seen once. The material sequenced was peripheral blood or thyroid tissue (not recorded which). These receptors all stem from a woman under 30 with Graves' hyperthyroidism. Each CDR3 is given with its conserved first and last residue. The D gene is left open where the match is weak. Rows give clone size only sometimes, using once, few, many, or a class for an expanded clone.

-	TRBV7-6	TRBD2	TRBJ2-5	CASSYSRTSGRAGTQYF	TGTGCCAGCAGTTACTCCAGGACTAGCGGGAGGGCCGGGACCCAGTACTTC
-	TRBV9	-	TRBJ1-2	CASSEILGETF	TGTGCCAGCAGTGAGATATTGGGTGAGACCTTC
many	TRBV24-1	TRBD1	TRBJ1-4	CATSEGGGEKLFF	TGTGCCACCAGTGAAGGGGGCGGTGAAAAACTGTTTTTT
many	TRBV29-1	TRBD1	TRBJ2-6	CSIRDRQANVLTF	TGCAGCATTCGGGACAGACAGGCCAACGTCCTGACTTTC
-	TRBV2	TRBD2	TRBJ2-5	CASGRAGTQYF	TGTGCCAGCGGGAGGGCCGGGACCCAGTACTTC
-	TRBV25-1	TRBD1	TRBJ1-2	CASSLTGDEEGYTF	TGTGCCAGCAGTCTGACAGGGGACGAAGAGGGCTACACCTTC
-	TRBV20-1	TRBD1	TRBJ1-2	CSASPTGGDYGYTF	TGCAGTGCTAGCCCTACAGGGGGCGACTATGGCTACACCTTC
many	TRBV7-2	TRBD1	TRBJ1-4	CASQGQLNEKLFF	TGTGCCAGCCAGGGACAGCTTAATGAAAAACTGTTTTTT
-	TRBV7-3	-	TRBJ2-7	CASSSGYGPAYEQYF	TGTGCCAGCAGCAGTGGTTACGGACCCGCCTACGAGCAGTACTTC
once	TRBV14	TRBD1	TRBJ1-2	CASSQRDRGFGYGYTF	TGTGCCAGCAGCCAACGGGACAGGGGTTTTGGCTATGGCTACACCTTC
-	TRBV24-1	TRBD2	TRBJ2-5	CATSDRTSSLEETQYF	TGTGCCACCAGTGATCGGACTAGCAGCCTCGAAGAGACCCAGTACTTC
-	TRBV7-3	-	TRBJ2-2	CASSLTWELFF	TGTGCCAGCAGCTTAACGTGGGAGCTGTTTTTT
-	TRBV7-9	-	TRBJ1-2	CASSPGKLYGYTF	TGTGCCAGCAGCCCCGGGAAACTCTATGGCTACACCTTC
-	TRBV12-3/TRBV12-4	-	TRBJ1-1	CASSLNSNLLEAFF	TGTGCCAGCAGTTTGAACAGCAATCTCCTTGAAGCTTTCTTT
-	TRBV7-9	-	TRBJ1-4	CASGPTTQGNEKLFF	TGTGCCAGCGGCCCTACCACACAGGGAAACGAAAAACTGTTTTTT
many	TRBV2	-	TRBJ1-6	CASSDQGANSPLHF	TGTGCCAGCAGTGACCAGGGTGCCAATTCACCCCTCCACTTT
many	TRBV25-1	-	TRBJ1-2	CASSVASYGYTF	TGTGCCAGCAGCGTGGCAAGCTATGGCTACACCTTC
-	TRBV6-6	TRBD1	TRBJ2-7	CASSSGTGAIYEQYF	TGTGCCAGCAGTTCCGGGACAGGGGCAATCTACGAGCAGTACTTC
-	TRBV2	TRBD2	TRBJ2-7	CASRERGGPYEQYF	TGTGCCAGCAGGGAGCGGGGCGGTCCCTACGAGCAGTACTTC
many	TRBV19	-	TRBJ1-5	CASSPGASNQPQHF	TGTGCCAGTAGTCCGGGCGCTAGCAATCAGCCCCAGCATTTT
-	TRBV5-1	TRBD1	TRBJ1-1	CASVGRDRGAEAFF	TGCGCCAGCGTTGGTCGGGACAGGGGCGCTGAAGCTTTCTTT
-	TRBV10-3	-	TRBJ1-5	CAISESTTYQPQHF	TGTGCCATCAGTGAGTCGACTACCTATCAGCCCCAGCATTTT
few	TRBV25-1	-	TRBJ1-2	CASRPITWGHGYTF	TGTGCCAGCAGACCCATAACGTGGGGTCACGGCTACACCTTC